This record covers a single T cell receptor (beta chain). This clonotype was counted only a few times. What this receptor recognizes is not known. No clone much larger than this one lies a single base away; base qualities are absent. The germline V end is reduced by 4 bases and the J end by 8 bases; junction bases left unmatched: 19. CDR1 SGHDN and CDR2 FVKESK were looked up in the germline V gene. Counted from cysteine to phenylalanine, this CDR3 has 19 amino acids. Of the read, only the CDR3 DNA is kept; its 57 bases are in frame from base 1. These data originate in a study of T-cell reconstitution after alpha-beta-depleted transplantation in children (TCRdb year 2016). For context, the study as a whole: The study quantitatively tracked T-cell immune reconstitution after TCRalphabeta/CD19-depleted allogeneic hematopoietic cell transplantation in children using TCR repertoire profiling. Broad study findings and their caveats: About two months after transplant, the apparently early recovery of alphabetaT-cell counts reportedly depended on just several hundred clones that had expanded rapidly and came from non-depleted graft cells. The high TCRbeta diversity at day 60 in some patients was ascribed to recipient T cells and intrathymic progenitors that had survived conditioning. Over subsequent months, a decline in hyperexpanded clone frequencies was noted, and after one year, T-cell counts and TCRbeta diversity were mostly ascribed to newly produced T cells.

The sample's treatment or condition label, in plain terms: allogeneic hematopoietic cell transplantation with graft depleted of TCRalphabeta T cells and CD19 B cells. Transplant recipients were children who received TCRalphabeta/CD19-depleted allogeneic hematopoietic cell grafts. The library was prepared using PCR. Sequencing was carried out with an Illumina HiSeq 2500. To normalize quantification of the TCRbeta repertoire, the TCR libraries were built with molecular barcoding that relied on unique molecular identifiers. Using fastp at Q25 and MiXCR, TCRdb reprocessed the public reads and kept productive beta chains. Entries are consolidated by CDR3 protein sequence, retaining the most common genes and DNA. The sample yields approximately 630,000 distinct CDR3 sequences; over 10% were counted once. The top ten hold 0.79% of the sample.

The chain is made from TRBV14 and TRBJ2-1; 11 bases in the middle match TRBD2. The TCR sequence derives from a girl under 10 years old with congenital amegakaryocytic thrombocytopenia, due to receive a stem cell transplant. Source: PBMCs, taken before TCRalphabeta/CD19-depleted stem cell transplant. At the DNA level, the sequence is TGTGCCAGCAGCCCAACGACTACTCGTAGCGGGAGGGCCTGGTATGAGCAGTTCTTC. This sequence encodes CASSPTTTRSGRAWYEQFF.